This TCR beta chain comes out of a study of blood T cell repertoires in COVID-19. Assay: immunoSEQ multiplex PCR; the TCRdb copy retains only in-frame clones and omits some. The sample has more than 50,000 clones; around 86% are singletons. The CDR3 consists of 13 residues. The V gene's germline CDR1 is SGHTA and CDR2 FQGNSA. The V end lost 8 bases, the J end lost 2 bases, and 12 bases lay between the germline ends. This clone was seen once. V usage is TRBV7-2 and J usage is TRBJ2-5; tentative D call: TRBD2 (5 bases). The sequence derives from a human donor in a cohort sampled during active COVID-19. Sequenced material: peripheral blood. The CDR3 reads CASAKPGQETQYF. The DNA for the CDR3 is TGTGCCAGCGCAAAGCCGGGACAAGAGACCCAGTACTTC.